Below, 27 T cell receptor beta chains from the same sample are listed, as sequenced in a study of T-cell memory formation after mild COVID-19. TCRdb re-called the 5' RACE reads with MiXCR, one entry per CDR3 protein. The data contain about 110,000 distinct CDR3 sequences, 22% of them singletons. Sequencing was carried out using PBMCs or a T cell subset sorted from them (not recorded which). All receptors come from a man between 18 and 29 years old who had mild COVID-19 (a few samples of this study predate the infection). Cell type and time point are not known.

This chain links TRBV29-1 with TRBJ2-3, with 7 nucleotides matching TRBD1. Germline CDR1 and CDR2: SQVTM and ANQGSEA. The V segment lost 3 bases and the J segment 1 base; nucleotides outside the gene matches: 4. The length of the CDR3 is 14 residues. This CDR3 reads CSVEPDRGTDTQYF. The DNA of the CDR3 is TGCAGCGTTGAGCCCGACAGGGGCACAGATACGCAGTATTTT.

Only one count was recorded for this clonotype. The CDR3 DNA reads TGTGCCAGTAGTTCGACAGGGTGGGATGGCTACACCTTC. Translating gives CASSSTGWDGYTF. The V call is TRBV19, the J call TRBJ1-2; 7 bases match TRBD1. There are 13 residues in the CDR3. Germline CDR1 and CDR2: LNHDA and SQIVND (reference sequence). V lost 5 bases, J lost 6 bases, and 6 bases stayed unmatched.

The chain is built from TRBV9 and TRBJ2-1; 9 bases are a match to TRBD2. With 0 bases clipped from V and 0 bases from J, the junction kept 1 base outside the gene matches. The CDR3 sequence is 16 residues long. Germline-derived CDR1 and CDR2 are SGDLS and YYNGEE. CDR3: CASSVVRGGSYNEQFF. The CDR3 DNA sequence: TGTGCCAGCAGCGTAGTGCGGGGGGGCTCCTACAATGAGCAGTTCTTC. The entire variable domain, with the rest obtained from reference TRBV9 and TRBJ2-1, is as follows: DSGVTQTPKHLITATGQRVTLRCSPRSGDLSVYWYQQSLDQGLQFLIQYYNGEERAKGNILERFSAQQFPDLHSELNLSSLELGDSALYFCASSVVRGGSYNEQFFGPGTRLTVL.

The table lists this clonotype with a few counts. The chain is built from TRBV4-2 and TRBJ2-2; unclear D gene. Trimming removed 6 bases at V and 0 bases at J, with 8 bases between. Germline CDR1 and CDR2: LGHNA and YNFKEQ. The CDR3 covers 14 residues. For the CDR3, the DNA is TGTGCCAGCAGGGTTCCCACGAACACCGGGGAGCTGTTTTTT. Translating it yields CASRVPTNTGELFF.

The V and J genes are TRBV20-1 and TRBJ2-1; TRBD1 agrees at 7 bases. Trimming cost V 4 bases and J 7 bases; bases outside gene matches: 4. The germline gives CDR1 DFQATT, CDR2 SNEGSKA (reference sequence). The CDR3 runs to 12 residues. CDR3 DNA sequence: TGCAGTGCTACAACAGGGGTTAATGAGCAGTTCTTC. Translated, it gives CSATTGVNEQFF.

This clonotype was observed a few times. This CDR3 is CSARTWGGRVENIQYF. The CDR3 DNA sequence: TGCAGTGCCCGAACCTGGGGAGGTCGGGTCGAAAACATTCAGTACTTC. The chain joins TRBV20-1 to TRBJ2-4, with D possibly TRBD2 on 6 matching bases. Germline V CDR1 and CDR2: DFQATT, SNEGSKA (reference sequence). The V and J ends lost 6 bases and 5 bases respectively, with 23 bases between them. The length of the CDR3 is 16 residues.

This chain uses TRBV9 with TRBJ2-3; D ambiguous. Trimming took 0 bases from V and 3 from J, leaving 11 bases between them. CDR1 is SGDLS, CDR2 YYNGEE, per germline. The CDR3 extends over 15 amino acids. The CDR3 spells CASSVGSGTTDTQYF. The CDR3, as DNA: TGTGCCAGCAGCGTAGGGTCGGGTACGACAGATACGCAGTATTTT.

The genes are TRBV19 and TRBJ1-1; TRBD1 might be the D (5 bases). Germline V gives CDR1 LNHDA, CDR2 SQIVND (reference sequence). The V and J ends lost 3 bases and 1 base respectively, with 12 bases between them. This CDR3 has 15 amino acids. CDR3 nucleotide sequence: TGTGCCAGTAGTATTCCGGCAGGGAAGAACACTGAAGCTTTCTTT. Its protein product is CASSIPAGKNTEAFF.

On this clonotype itself: A much larger clone is a single base away; this may be a read error. The rearrangement uses TRBV28 and TRBJ1-1, with a weak D call TRBD1 (5 bases). Trimming removed 3 bases at V and 7 bases at J, with 21 bases between. The CDR3 loop spans 16 amino acids. In germline, CDR1 is MDHEN, CDR2 SYDVKM. The CDR3 reads CASSFAVGRGENEAFF. The DNA of the CDR3 is TGTGCCAGCAGTTTCGCAGTTGGGAGGGGCGAGAATGAAGCTTTCTTT.

This clonotype was observed a single time. The CDR3 nucleotides read TGTGCCAGTAGTGGCAGCAGGGGGTCCGGGGAGCTGTTTTTT. This encodes CASSGSRGSGELFF. The J gene is TRBJ2-2, the V gene TRBV19; TRBD1 aligns across 7 bases. This CDR3 has 14 amino acids. Germline CDR1 reads LNHDA; CDR2 reads SQIVND (reference sequence). Germline trimming cut 5 bases from V and 6 bases from J; bases unmatched to any gene: 6. The whole variable domain, filled in from reference TRBV19 and TRBJ2-2, reads DGGITQSPKYLFRKEGQNVTLSCEQNLNHDAMYWYRQDPGQGLRLIYYSQIVNDFQKGDIAEGYSVSREKKESFPLTVTSAQKNPTAFYLCASSGSRGSGELFFGEGSRLTVL.

The genes are TRBV4-1 and TRBJ1-2; no clear D. This CDR3 is 14 amino acids long. Germline CDR1 MGHRA, CDR2 YSYEKL. The V and J ends lost 0 bases and 2 bases respectively, with 7 bases between them. The CDR3 DNA follows: TGCGCCAGCAGCCAAGAGGCAACAAACTATGGCTACACCTTC. Translation: CASSQEATNYGYTF.

The rearrangement uses TRBV20-1 and TRBJ2-3, with 10 bases lining up with TRBD2. V was clipped by 0 bases and J by 7 bases; unmatched bases: 10. Per germline, CDR1 DFQATT and CDR2 SNEGSKA (reference sequence). There are 16 residues in the CDR3. CDR3 loop: CSARDRTSGVRHTQYF. The CDR3 DNA reads as TGCAGTGCTAGAGATCGAACTAGCGGGGTGAGGCATACGCAGTATTTT.

The V gene is TRBV4-2, the J gene TRBJ2-7; either TRBD1 or TRBD2 may supply D (5 bases each). This CDR3 comprises 15 residues. V was cut by 0 bases and J by 1 base, with 10 bases left in between. Germline CDR1 reads LGHNA; CDR2 reads YNFKEQ. CDR3 protein: CASSQDWDASYEQYF. The CDR3 DNA reads TGTGCCAGCAGCCAAGACTGGGACGCATCCTACGAGCAGTACTTC.

This clonotype was picked up one time. The V gene is TRBV6-2 or TRBV6-3, the J gene TRBJ1-2, with 9 bases that match TRBD1. CDR1 is MNHEY and CDR2 is SVGEGT in the germline V gene. J was trimmed by 6 bases and V by 6 bases; bases with no gene match: 14. The CDR3 consists of 16 residues. CDR3 in amino acids: CASSYEGQGAYDGYTF. CDR3 sequence (DNA): TGTGCCAGCAGCTACGAGGGACAGGGTGCCTATGATGGCTACACCTTC.

This clonotype was counted a few times. In nucleotides, the CDR3 is TGTGCCAGCAGGGACGAGCACTTCACAGATACGCAGTATTTT. As protein: CASRDEHFTDTQYF. This chain joins TRBV2 and TRBJ2-3; D uncertain. CDR1 and CDR2 from the germline V gene are SNHLY and FYNNEI. The CDR3 has 14 residues. The V end lost 6 bases, the J end lost 2 bases, and 12 bases lay between the germline ends.

The chain couples TRBV19 to TRBJ2-3, with D perhaps assigned TRBD1 or TRBD2 (5 bases each). CDR1 LNHDA and CDR2 SQIVND come from the germline V gene (reference sequence). The V end was cut by 2 bases, the J end by 3 bases, with 9 bases between. There are 14 residues in the CDR3. The CDR3 here is CASSIPWGTDTQYF. CDR3 in DNA: TGTGCCAGTAGTATACCGTGGGGGACAGATACGCAGTATTTT. Drawing the rest from reference TRBV19 and TRBJ2-3, the complete variable domain is DGGITQSPKYLFRKEGQNVTLSCEQNLNHDAMYWYRQDPGQGLRLIYYSQIVNDFQKGDIAEGYSVSREKKESFPLTVTSAQKNPTAFYLCASSIPWGTDTQYFGPGTRLTVL.

This clonotype was seen more than once but under ten times. The chain recombines TRBV6-5 with TRBJ2-5; D is unresolved. Germline CDR1 MNHEY, CDR2 SVGAGI. Trimming left V 0 bases short and J 6 bases short, with 8 bases between. The CDR3 runs to 13 residues. In DNA form, the CDR3 reads TGTGCCAGCAGTTACTCGAGTCGGCAGACCCAGTACTTC. This codes for CASSYSSRQTQYF.

V is TRBV27 and J is TRBJ2-5; 11 bases line up with TRBD1. Germline loops: CDR1 MNHEY, CDR2 SMNVEV (reference sequence). The CDR3 loop spans 14 amino acids. V lost 6 bases and J lost 5; bases outside the gene matches: 5. CDR3 residues: CASSGQGAGETQYF. CDR3 DNA sequence: TGTGCCAGCAGCGGACAGGGGGCTGGGGAGACCCAGTACTTC.

The genes are TRBV7-2 and TRBJ1-2, with D perhaps matching TRBD1 (6 bases). This CDR3 spans 15 amino acids. V lost 4 bases and J lost 4, with 16 bases in between. Per germline, CDR1 SGHTA and CDR2 FQGNSA. As DNA, the CDR3 is TGTGCCAGCAGCTATCGGACAGACAATCCCTATGGCTACACCTTC. Protein product: CASSYRTDNPYGYTF.

This clonotype was counted a few times. This rearrangement joins TRBV29-1 to TRBJ2-5, with D unclear. The CDR3 loop spans 12 amino acids. The germline V gene has CDR1 SQVTM and CDR2 ANQGSEA. The V end lost 3 bases, the J end lost 2 bases, and 7 bases lay between the germline ends. The CDR3 loop reads CSVDTSQETQYF. Written as DNA, the CDR3 is TGCAGCGTTGATACATCGCAAGAGACCCAGTACTTC.

CDR3 sequence (DNA): TGTGCTAGTGGTTTGGTGGTCACTGTGGATTCCTACGAGCAGTACGTC. It codes for CASGLVVTVDSYEQYV. V gene TRBV12-5 combines with J gene TRBJ2-7; D not resolved. Trimming stripped 0 bases from V and 1 base from J, with 13 bases between. The CDR3 totals 16 residues. Germline lookup yields CDR1 LGHNT and CDR2 FRNRAP.

This clonotype was counted between two and nine times. This sequence joins TRBV5-1 and TRBJ2-7, with D perhaps matching TRBD2 (5 bases). The germline V and J ends were trimmed by 0 bases and 5 bases, with 9 bases remaining between them. The CDR3 runs 13 residues. The germline V gene encodes CDR1 SGHRS and CDR2 YFSETQ. The CDR3 DNA reads as TGCGCCAGCAGCTTGGAACCCGGGGACGAGCAGTACTTC. Translation: CASSLEPGDEQYF.

This chain links TRBV6-2 or TRBV6-3 with TRBJ2-7; no reliable D call. The CDR3 runs 13 residues. Germline V lookup: CDR1 MNHEY, CDR2 SVGEGT. Trimming shortened V by 2 bases and J by 1 base, and 6 bases separated the two germline ends. The CDR3: CASSYAPSYEQYV. CDR3 DNA: TGTGCCAGCAGTTACGCACCTTCCTACGAGCAGTACGTC.

Ten or more counts support this clonotype. The rearrangement links TRBV3-1 to TRBJ2-7; no definite D call. Germline CDR1 is LGHDT and CDR2 is YNNKEL (reference sequence). The V gene lost 1 base and the J gene lost 6 bases, with 4 bases spanning the gap. This CDR3 has 11 amino acids. CDR3 region: CASSQASEQYF. Written as DNA, the CDR3 is TGTGCCAGCAGCCAAGCTAGCGAGCAGTACTTC.

The V gene is TRBV5-6, the J gene TRBJ2-2; D is unclear. V was shortened by 0 bases and J by 1 base, with 4 bases between the two germline ends. Per the germline V gene, CDR1 is SGHDT and CDR2 is YYEEEE. CDR3 length: 14 residues. The CDR3 nucleotides read TGTGCCAGCAGCTTGGTGCAGAACACCGGGGAGCTGTTTTTT. Protein: CASSLVQNTGELFF.

The rearrangement joins TRBV7-9 to TRBJ2-3; D is possibly TRBD1 (5 bases). CDR1 is SEHNR and CDR2 is FQNEAQ in the germline V gene (reference sequence). V lost 5 bases and J lost 2, with 11 bases in between. This CDR3 contains 14 residues. The CDR3 region is CASSDLRVTDTQYF. The CDR3 nucleotides are TGTGCCAGCAGCGACCTCAGGGTCACAGATACGCAGTATTTT.

This clonotype was observed a handful of times. V and J are TRBV6-6 and TRBJ2-5; D not certain. Trimming pared 0 bases from V and 5 bases from J, leaving 13 bases between. The CDR3 spans 15 residues. Germline CDR1 reads MNHNY; CDR2 reads SVGAGI (reference sequence). In DNA, the CDR3 is TGTGCCAGCAGTTACTCGCCTAGTCTTCAGGAGACCCAGTACTTC. The encoded protein is CASSYSPSLQETQYF.